In its sample, the clone carrying this T cell receptor beta chain was seen a few times. The target antigen is unknown. The sample is drawn from a study of T-cell memory formation after mild COVID-19. Overall study: There were largely donor-specific TCR clusters. Study results and limitations: A balance of CD4 and CD8 characterized clones contracting day 15 to 85, whereas later expanders leaned CD4+. Cross-reactive memory seemingly joined, as some responding clones were found in pre-infection memory.

TCRdb re-called the 5' RACE reads with MiXCR, one entry per CDR3 protein. The profile shows just under 350,000 distinct CDR3 sequences, 10% to 15% of them singletons. The CDR3 is 13 residues long. The V and J ends lost 3 bases and 7 bases respectively, with 15 bases between them. CDR1 is SQVTM, CDR2 ANQGSEA, per germline. The sequenced sample was PBMCs or a T cell subset sorted from them (not recorded which). The source of this sequence is a man aged 18-30 years who had mild COVID-19 (a few samples of this study predate the infection). Cell type and time point are not known. The V gene is TRBV29-1, the J gene TRBJ2-5; no definite D call. CDR3 loop: CSVDYMSTWTQYF. The DNA for the CDR3 is TGCAGCGTTGATTATATGAGTACGTGGACCCAGTACTTC. Full variable domain (remainder filled in from reference TRBV29-1 and TRBJ2-5): SAVISQKPSRDICQRGTSLTIQCQVDSQVTMMFWYRQQPGQSLTLIATANQGSEATYESGFVIDKFPISRPNLTFSTLTVSNMSPEDSSIYLCSVDYMSTWTQYFGPGTRLLVL.